This TCR beta chain comes out of a study of OX40 agonist ivuxolimab in advanced cancers. Germline V gene sequence: CDR1 SGHTA, CDR2 FQGNSA. V was clipped by 5 bases and J by 6 bases; unmatched bases: 3. This CDR3 spans 14 amino acids. TCRdb's table, derived via immunoSEQ multiplex PCR, lists solely in-frame clones and lacks some. The table shows around 54,000 clones, with approximately 94% occurring only once. V gene TRBV7-2 combines with J gene TRBJ2-2; 10 nucleotides agree with TRBD1. The sample was CD4+ or CD8+ T cells sorted from blood, taken in a trial of the OX40 agonist ivuxolimab. The receptor was derived from an adult with an advanced solid tumor such as melanoma, head and neck, liver or kidney cancer. The CDR3 coding sequence is TGTGCCAGCAGCGTAGGGACAGGGGCCGGGGAGCTGTTTTTT. Protein product: CASSVGTGAGELFF.